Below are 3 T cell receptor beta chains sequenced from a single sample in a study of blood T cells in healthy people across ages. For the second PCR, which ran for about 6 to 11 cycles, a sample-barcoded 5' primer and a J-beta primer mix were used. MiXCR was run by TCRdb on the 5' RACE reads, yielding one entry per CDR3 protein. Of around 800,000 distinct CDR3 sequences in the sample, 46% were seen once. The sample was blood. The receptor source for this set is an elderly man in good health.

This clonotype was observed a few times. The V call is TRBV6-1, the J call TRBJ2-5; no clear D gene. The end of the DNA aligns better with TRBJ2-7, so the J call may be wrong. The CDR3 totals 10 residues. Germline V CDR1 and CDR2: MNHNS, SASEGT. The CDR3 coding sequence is TGTGCCAGCAGTGAATACGAGCAGTACTTC. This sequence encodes CASSEYEQYF.

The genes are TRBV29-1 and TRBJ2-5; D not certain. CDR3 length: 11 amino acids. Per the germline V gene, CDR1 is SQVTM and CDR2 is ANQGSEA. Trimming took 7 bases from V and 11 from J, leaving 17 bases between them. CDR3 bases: TGCAGCGCTCTGCTAAGGAATGAGCAGTACTTC. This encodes CSALLRNEQYF.

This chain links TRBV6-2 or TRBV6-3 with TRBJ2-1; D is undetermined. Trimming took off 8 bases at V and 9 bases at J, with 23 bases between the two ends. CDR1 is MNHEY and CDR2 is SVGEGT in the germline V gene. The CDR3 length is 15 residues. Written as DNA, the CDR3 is TGTGCCAGCGTCACGATCGGTGGCTGGCCCCGTGAGCAGTTCTTC. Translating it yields CASVTIGGWPREQFF.